A single sample gave rise to the 28 T cell receptor beta chains below, sequenced in a study of CD8 T cells in Susac syndrome. An input of about 0.5 to 1 ug of RNA was subjected to reverse transcription using random hexamers. Via MiXCR, TCRdb re-called the immunoSEQ multiplex PCR reads, giving one row per CDR3 protein. This table holds about 19,000 distinct CDR3 sequences, approximately 95% found once. The sample comprised CD8+ T cells from PBMCs. The source of these receptors is a human donor in good health.

The CDR3 DNA reads TGTGCCAGTAGTATAGATCTATTAGGCAGCTACGAGCAGTACTTC. This translates into CASSIDLLGSYEQYF. This rearrangement joins TRBV19 to TRBJ2-7; no clear D gene. This CDR3 contains 15 residues. The V end was cut by 0 bases, the J end by 3 bases, with 12 bases between. CDR1 and CDR2 (germline): LNHDA, SQIVND (reference sequence).

The chain has TRBV28 and TRBJ2-7; possibly TRBD2 for D (6 bases). The CDR3 consists of 14 residues. Germline CDR1 and CDR2: MDHEN and SYDVKM. The ends were cut back, 3 bases at V and 0 bases at J, with 9 bases in the middle. This CDR3 reads CASSFVGGSYEQYF. Here the CDR3 DNA reads TGTGCCAGCAGTTTTGTGGGAGGCTCCTACGAGCAGTACTTC.

This sequence joins TRBV27 and TRBJ1-2; tentatively, D is TRBD1 (6 bases). The ends were cut back, 0 bases at V and 7 bases at J, with 12 bases in the middle. This CDR3 region has 14 residues. CDR1 MNHEY and CDR2 SMNVEV come from the germline V gene (reference sequence). The CDR3 DNA reads as TGTGCCAGCAGTTTATCCGGGGGGCGAGGTGGCTACACCTTC. This gives the protein CASSLSGGRGGYTF.

V gene TRBV28 combines with J gene TRBJ1-2; 7 nucleotides match TRBD1. The CDR3 has 14 amino acids. The germline gives CDR1 MDHEN, CDR2 SYDVKM. V dropped 5 bases and J dropped 4; count of bases not matched to a gene: 7. In DNA, the CDR3 is TGTGCCAGCAGTCGACCCCAGGGGGTCTATGGCTACACCTTC. Its translation: CASSRPQGVYGYTF.

This chain links TRBV29-1 with TRBJ1-2; 9 bases fit TRBD1. V trimming: 3 bases; J trimming: 2 bases; junction bases outside the gene matches: 13. This CDR3 contains 17 residues. CDR1 is SQVTM, CDR2 ANQGSEA, per germline. CDR3 sequence reads: CSVESYRDRDKNYGYTF. CDR3 nucleotides: TGCAGCGTTGAGTCGTACCGGGACAGGGATAAAAACTATGGCTACACCTTC.

The V and J genes are TRBV5-5 and TRBJ2-7; either TRBD1 or TRBD2 may supply D (6 bases each). Trimming took 4 bases from V and 5 from J, leaving 13 bases between them. CDR3 length equals 13 residues. From germline, CDR1 is SGHKS and CDR2 YYEKEE (reference sequence). CDR3 bases: TGTGCCAGCAGCGGCGGGACATACGACGAGCAGTACTTC. Protein: CASSGGTYDEQYF.

The genes are TRBV20-1 and TRBJ2-2; D not certain. The CDR3 has 14 amino acids. From germline, CDR1 is DFQATT and CDR2 SNEGSKA (reference sequence). The V end was cut by 5 bases, the J end by 6 bases, with 16 bases between. The CDR3, as DNA: TGCAGTGCTGTTGTGCAGGTCGGTTCCGGGGAGCTGTTTTTT. Its translation: CSAVVQVGSGELFF.

CDR3 residues: CASSSPDRAAETQYF. The CDR3 nucleotides read TGTGCCAGCAGCTCACCGGACAGGGCGGCGGAGACCCAGTACTTC. The chain recombines TRBV7-9 with TRBJ2-5; TRBD1 matches at 8 bases. Germline V gene sequence: CDR1 SEHNR, CDR2 FQNEAQ (reference sequence). CDR3 length equals 15 residues. V shed 4 bases, J shed 5 bases, and the junction held 9 bases outside the gene matches.

This CDR3 is CASIANSGRSYNEQFF. In DNA, the CDR3 is TGTGCCAGCATTGCAAATAGCGGGAGAAGCTACAATGAGCAGTTCTTC. The chain combines TRBV19 with TRBJ2-1, with 9 positions matching TRBD2. Looked up from germline, CDR1 is LNHDA and CDR2 is SQIVND (reference sequence). CDR3 size: 16 residues. V lost 9 bases and J lost 3; bases outside the gene matches: 12. Supplemented by reference TRBV19 and TRBJ2-1, the full variable domain reads DGGITQSPKYLFRKEGQNVTLSCEQNLNHDAMYWYRQDPGQGLRLIYYSQIVNDFQKGDIAEGYSVSREKKESFPLTVTSAQKNPTAFYLCASIANSGRSYNEQFFGPGTRLTVL.

The chain uses TRBV20-1 and TRBJ2-7, with TRBD2 matching over 12 bases. After removal of 0 bases from V and 5 bases from J, the junction contained 17 bases not matched to a gene. Per the germline V gene, CDR1 is DFQATT and CDR2 is SNEGSKA (reference sequence). The CDR3 covers 19 residues. The CDR3 region is CSARDVGGQTSGSIHEQYF. CDR3 DNA sequence: TGCAGTGCTAGAGATGTCGGTGGTCAGACTAGCGGGAGTATCCACGAGCAGTACTTC.

This chain links TRBV15 with TRBJ2-5; 11 nucleotides line up with TRBD2. The CDR3 has 16 residues. Looked up from germline, CDR1 is LNHNV and CDR2 is YYDKDF (reference sequence). Trimming at V came to 0 bases and at J to 5 bases, leaving 5 bases not matched to a gene. CDR3 sequence: CATSRELAGDPETQYF. The CDR3 nucleotides read TGTGCCACCAGCAGAGAACTAGCGGGAGACCCGGAGACCCAGTACTTC.

The chain employs TRBV7-9 and TRBJ2-3; D is unresolved. Trimming cost V 6 bases and J 0 bases, with 7 bases left between them. Germline V CDR1 and CDR2: SEHNR, FQNEAQ (reference sequence). This CDR3 has 13 amino acids. The CDR3 reads CASRTPSTDTQYF. The DNA for the CDR3 is TGTGCCAGCAGGACACCTAGCACAGATACGCAGTATTTT. Drawing the rest from reference TRBV7-9 and TRBJ2-3, the complete variable domain is DTGVSQNPRHKITKRGQNVTFRCDPISEHNRLYWYRQTLGQGPEFLTYFQNEAQLEKSRLLSDRFSAERPKGSFSTLEIQRTEQGDSAMYLCASRTPSTDTQYFGPGTRLTVL.

The J gene is TRBJ2-7, the V gene TRBV28; TRBD2 is a possible D gene (6 bases). There are 17 residues in the CDR3. Germline V lookup: CDR1 MDHEN, CDR2 SYDVKM. The V end was cut by 3 bases, the J end by 5 bases, with 23 bases between. CDR3 in amino acids: CASSFRGAGMATNEQYF. In DNA, the CDR3 is TGTGCCAGCAGTTTTCGCGGGGCGGGAATGGCTACTAACGAGCAGTACTTC.

This clonotype was counted between two and nine times. V usage is TRBV2 and J usage is TRBJ1-2; no reliable D call. The CDR3 spans 14 residues. Germline V gene lookup returns CDR1 SNHLY and CDR2 FYNNEI. V gave up 8 bases and J gave up 4 bases, with 17 bases separating them. Here the CDR3 DNA reads TGTGCCAGCCCCGGGCAGGAGGAGGGCTATGGCTACACCTTC. It specifies CASPGQEEGYGYTF.

The rearrangement links TRBV28 to TRBJ2-7, with D unclear. This CDR3 has 13 amino acids. The V gene lost 7 bases and the J gene lost 0 bases, with 10 bases spanning the gap. Per germline, CDR1 MDHEN and CDR2 SYDVKM. For the CDR3, the DNA is TGTGCCAGCACCCAGGAGAGCTCCTACGAGCAGTACTTC. Translated: CASTQESSYEQYF.

The gene calls are TRBV27 and TRBJ2-1; tentative D call: TRBD2 (5 bases). V lost 8 bases and J 3 bases, leaving 14 bases between the germline ends. The length of the CDR3 is 14 residues. Germline lookup yields CDR1 MNHEY and CDR2 SMNVEV (reference sequence). Written as DNA, the CDR3 is TGTGCCAGCGCAGAGGGTGGGGTCTACAATGAGCAGTTCTTC. This sequence encodes CASAEGGVYNEQFF.

The chain links TRBV15 to TRBJ2-5, with D possibly being TRBD1 or TRBD2 (6 bases each). From germline, CDR1 is LNHNV and CDR2 YYDKDF (reference sequence). V gave up 4 bases and J gave up 5 bases, with 14 bases separating them. CDR3 length equals 14 residues. The CDR3 coding sequence is TGTGCCACCAGCAAGCGGGCAGGGGAGGAGACCCAGTACTTC. Protein sequence: CATSKRAGEETQYF. Drawing the rest from reference TRBV15 and TRBJ2-5, the complete variable domain is DAMVIQNPRYQVTQFGKPVTLSCSQTLNHNVMYWYQQKSSQAPKLLFHYYDKDFNNEADTPDNFQSRRPNTSFCFLDIRSPGLGDTAMYLCATSKRAGEETQYFGPGTRLLVL.

The chain joins TRBV7-3 to TRBJ2-2, with D perhaps TRBD2 (6 bases). The CDR3 runs 15 residues. Germline CDR1 and CDR2: SGHTA and FQGTGA. Trimming shortened V by 3 bases and J by 3 bases, and 11 bases separated the two germline ends. Here the CDR3 reads CASSFSGADTGELFF. The CDR3 coding sequence is TGTGCCAGCAGCTTTTCGGGAGCGGACACCGGGGAGCTGTTTTTT.

The chain recombines TRBV20-1 with TRBJ2-1; possibly TRBD2 for D (5 bases). Trimming removed 3 bases from V and 0 bases from J, with 9 bases in between. Germline values: CDR1 DFQATT, CDR2 SNEGSKA (reference sequence). The CDR3 covers 14 residues. The CDR3 DNA follows: TGCAGTGCTAGGGGAGCTTACTCCTACAATGAGCAGTTCTTC. Amino acids: CSARGAYSYNEQFF.

The V and J genes are TRBV29-1 and TRBJ2-7, with 9 bases identical to TRBD2. This CDR3 is 14 amino acids long. The trim removed 3 bases at V and 6 bases at J, leaving 9 bases unmatched. Germline lookup yields CDR1 SQVTM and CDR2 ANQGSEA. CDR3 protein: CSVDVGLAGVEQYF. Written as DNA, the CDR3 is TGCAGCGTTGACGTCGGGTTAGCGGGAGTCGAGCAGTACTTC.

The DNA of the CDR3 is TGTGCCAGCTCACCAGATGAGGGAGTAGGTGGCTACACCTTC. Its protein product is CASSPDEGVGGYTF. This chain connects TRBV18 to TRBJ1-2; no definite D call. Germline-derived CDR1 and CDR2 are KGHSH and LQKENI. Trimming took off 2 bases at V and 7 bases at J, with 14 bases between the two ends. The length of the CDR3 is 14 residues.

This sequence joins TRBV13 and TRBJ2-7, with D possibly matching TRBD1 (5 bases). CDR3 length: 13 amino acids. Germline V gene sequence: CDR1 PRHDT, CDR2 FYEKMQ (reference sequence). V lost 2 bases to trimming and J lost 2 bases, with 7 bases between them. CDR3 sequence (DNA): TGTGCCAGCAGCTTATTAGGGGCCTACGAGCAGTACGTC. Translation gives CASSLLGAYEQYV.

The chain employs TRBV3-1 and TRBJ2-1, with D possibly TRBD2 on 5 matching bases. Germline CDR1 reads LGHDT; CDR2 reads YNNKEL (reference sequence). The CDR3 runs 16 residues. Trimming removed 2 bases from V and 5 bases from J, with 16 bases in between. CDR3 amino acids: CASSQMAVGEDNEQFF. The CDR3 DNA is TGTGCCAGCAGCCAAATGGCGGTGGGAGAAGACAATGAGCAGTTCTTC.

The V call is TRBV7-2, the J call TRBJ2-5; the D gene is possibly TRBD1 (6 bases). The CDR3 is 14 residues long. V was pared by 2 bases and J by 5 bases, with 12 bases between. In germline, CDR1 is SGHTA, CDR2 FQGNSA. CDR3 loop: CASSLFQGQETQYF. For the CDR3, the DNA is TGTGCCAGCAGCTTATTTCAGGGGCAGGAGACCCAGTACTTC.

This clonotype was detected only once. J is TRBJ1-5 and V is TRBV11-2, with D possibly TRBD1 on 6 matching bases. Trimming removed 5 bases at V and 0 bases at J, with 11 bases between. Germline V CDR1 and CDR2: SGHAT, FQNNGV. The CDR3 is made up of 15 amino acids. The CDR3 bases are TGTGCCAGCAGCCCTCAGGGGTATAGCAATCAGCCCCAGCATTTT. Encoded protein: CASSPQGYSNQPQHF. The full variable domain, completed using reference TRBV11-2 and TRBJ1-5, is EAGVAQSPRYKIIEKRQSVAFWCNPISGHATLYWYQQILGQGPKLLIQFQNNGVVDDSQLPKDRFSAERLKGVDSTLKIQPAKLEDSAVYLCASSPQGYSNQPQHFGDGTRLSIL.

This clonotype was observed a single time. The CDR3 nucleotides read TGTGCCAGCAGCTTAAAACCGGGACTAGCGGTCGACAATGAGCAGTTCTTC. As protein: CASSLKPGLAVDNEQFF. The chain uses TRBV7-9 and TRBJ2-1, with 11 bases fitting TRBD2. Trimming took 2 bases from V and 5 from J; bases not matched to a gene: 8. This CDR3 comprises 17 residues. CDR1 is SEHNR, CDR2 FQNEAQ, per germline (reference sequence).

V is TRBV11-2 and J is TRBJ2-3; no reliable D call. This CDR3 has 14 residues. Germline CDR1 is SGHAT and CDR2 is FQNNGV. V dropped 0 bases and J dropped 5 bases, with 9 bases sitting between them. The CDR3 bases are TGTGCCAGCAGCTTAGATGGTGTGGAAGATACGCAGTATTTT. This gives the protein CASSLDGVEDTQYF.

This clonotype was recorded once. The V and J genes are TRBV4-3 and TRBJ2-7; D ambiguous. CDR1 is LGHNA, CDR2 YSLEER, per germline. The germline V and J ends were trimmed by 8 bases and 0 bases, with 14 bases remaining between them. CDR3 length: 14 amino acids. In nucleotides, the CDR3 is TGCGCCAGCTTCTGGCGCCCGAGCTCCTACGAGCAGTACGTC. Translating gives CASFWRPSSYEQYV.